The 21 T cell receptor beta chains reported below all come from one sample, sequenced in a study of glioma-infiltrating T cells. TCR alpha and beta CDR3 regions were amplified from RNA using iRepertoire nested multiplex PCR. Using its own MiXCR run on the multiplex PCR reads, TCRdb lists one record per CDR3 protein. The profile shows over 100,000 distinct CDR3 sequences, 25% to 30% of them singletons. Sample: glioma tissue, nonneoplastic brain tissue, or PBMCs (not recorded which). The receptor set was obtained from a human donor with low-grade glioma or glioblastoma, undergoing nonglioma brain surgery, or in good health (not recorded which).

A note on this clonotype: A much larger clone lies one base from this, so it may be a read error. The chain carries TRBV4-2 and TRBJ1-6, with D maybe TRBD1 (5 bases). CDR3 length: 17 residues. CDR1 and CDR2 (germline): LGHNA, YNFKEQ. Trimming pared 5 bases from V and 10 bases from J, leaving 24 bases between. In DNA, the CDR3 is TGTGCCAGCAGCTTACAGGATGCGGACCCCGATATCTCACCCCTCCACTTT. Translated: CASSLQDADPDISPLHF.

This chain uses TRBV19 with TRBJ1-1; TRBD1 matches 7 bases. The CDR3 runs 14 residues. Germline loops: CDR1 LNHDA, CDR2 SQIVND (reference sequence). The trim removed 6 bases at V and 7 bases at J, leaving 11 bases unmatched. The CDR3 sequence is CASSRVTGNGEAFF. For the CDR3, the DNA is TGTGCCAGTAGCCGAGTGACAGGGAACGGTGAAGCTTTCTTT.

The rearrangement joins TRBV19 to TRBJ2-1; weak D call: TRBD1 (6 bases). The CDR3 runs 15 residues. The germline V and J ends were trimmed by 2 bases and 8 bases, with 16 bases remaining between them. CDR1 LNHDA and CDR2 SQIVND come from the germline V gene (reference sequence). In nucleotides, the CDR3 is TGTGCCAGTAGTATAAAACAGGGAGTTGTAGATGAGCAGTTCTTC. Translated, it gives CASSIKQGVVDEQFF.

About this clonotype: This may come from a read error, since a much larger clone is one base off. This chain links TRBV18 with TRBJ2-7, with D possibly TRBD1 on 5 matching bases. Germline V gene lookup returns CDR1 KGHSH and CDR2 LQKENI. The CDR3 covers 13 residues. The CDR3 sequence is CAGSHRQFHEQYF. The CDR3 bases are TGTGCCGGCTCACACAGGCAGTTCCACGAGCAGTACTTC.

This clonotype was found many times. This chain uses TRBV20-1 with TRBJ2-1, with 10 nucleotides matching TRBD1. V was pared by 3 bases and J by 0 bases, with 5 bases of the junction left unmatched. Per germline, CDR1 DFQATT and CDR2 SNEGSKA (reference sequence). The CDR3 is 16 amino acids. The CDR3 DNA follows: TGCAGTGCTAGGGGACAGGGGTCGGGCTCCTACAATGAGCAGTTCTTC. Its translation is CSARGQGSGSYNEQFF.

This clonotype was counted at least ten times. J is TRBJ2-5 and V is TRBV18, with D unclear. Trimming took 0 bases from V and 4 from J, leaving 15 bases between them. The V gene's germline CDR1 is KGHSH and CDR2 LQKENI. This CDR3 is 16 amino acids long. CDR3 nucleotide sequence: TGTGCCAGCTCACCACCATCCGGGTCCGTAGGAGAGACCCAGTACTTC. Amino acids: CASSPPSGSVGETQYF.

In this sample, this clonotype turned up many times. The J gene is TRBJ2-7, the V gene TRBV2; no reliable D call. Between the trimmed V and J ends, which lost 2 bases and 0 bases, there was a span of 8 bases. The CDR3 is 14 residues long. The germline V gene encodes CDR1 SNHLY and CDR2 FYNNEI. The CDR3 nucleotides are TGTGCCAGCAGTGAAAAGCGTAGCTCCTACGAGCAGTACTTC. It yields the protein CASSEKRSSYEQYF.

This clonotype was seen repeatedly, ten times or more. The J gene is TRBJ1-1, the V gene TRBV20-1, with 8 bases aligning to TRBD1. V trimming: 4 bases; J trimming: 8 bases; junction bases outside the gene matches: 9. The CDR3 is 13 residues long. Looked up from germline, CDR1 is DFQATT and CDR2 is SNEGSKA (reference sequence). The chain's CDR3 is CSATPDREEEAFF. In DNA, the CDR3 is TGCAGTGCTACCCCGGACAGGGAAGAGGAAGCTTTCTTT.

This clonotype occurred many times. The chain carries TRBV20-1 and TRBJ2-7; TRBD1 might be the D (5 bases). V was trimmed by 2 bases and J by 4 bases, leaving 12 bases between them. CDR1 is DFQATT, CDR2 SNEGSKA, per germline (reference sequence). CDR3 length equals 13 residues. The CDR3 region has the DNA TGCAGTGCTAGAAAGTTGGGGCTATACGAGCAGTACTTC. Its protein product is CSARKLGLYEQYF.

Points on this clonotype: A read error is possible here, since a much larger clone lies one base away. The chain carries TRBV19 and TRBJ2-1; D might be TRBD1 (5 bases). The germline V gene encodes CDR1 LNHDA and CDR2 SQIVND (reference sequence). V was pared by 3 bases and J by 6 bases, with 15 bases between. The CDR3 extends over 15 amino acids. The CDR3 nucleotides are TGTGCCAGTAGTATGGCCAGGGTGAAGGGCAATGAGCAGTTCTTC. Translation gives CASSMARVKGNEQFF.

The table lists this clonotype with many counts. The J gene is TRBJ2-5, the V gene TRBV29-1, with TRBD1 matching over 9 bases. Trimming at V came to 5 bases and at J to 5 bases, leaving 6 bases not matched to a gene. Germline values: CDR1 SQVTM, CDR2 ANQGSEA. The CDR3 is 13 residues long. The CDR3, as DNA: TGCAGCGTTCCACAGGGGGCCTGGGAGACCCAGTACTTC. Translation: CSVPQGAWETQYF.

This clonotype was observed many times. The gene calls are TRBV28 and TRBJ1-6; possible D gene TRBD1, 6 bases. Germline V gene sequence: CDR1 MDHEN, CDR2 SYDVKM. Trimming took 2 bases from V and 9 from J, leaving 14 bases between them. The CDR3 covers 15 residues. The CDR3 DNA reads as TGTGCCAGCAGTTTAGACAGGTCTAGAGGTTCACCCCTCCACTTT. Translating it yields CASSLDRSRGSPLHF.

Regarding this clonotype: This may be a read error: a much more frequent sequence differs by one nucleotide. The chain carries TRBV7-6 and TRBJ2-3; 10 bases line up with TRBD2. V was clipped by 7 bases and J by 6 bases; unmatched bases: 13. This CDR3 spans 16 amino acids. Germline lookup yields CDR1 SGHVS and CDR2 FNYEAQ. CDR3 sequence reads: CASIPGAGGRGDTQYF. The CDR3 nucleotides are TGTGCCAGCATCCCAGGAGCGGGGGGGCGAGGGGATACGCAGTATTTT.

This clonotype was recorded at least ten times. The V gene is TRBV4-3, the J gene TRBJ2-1, with D unclear. The CDR3 spans 13 residues. The V and J ends lost 6 bases and 0 bases respectively, with 6 bases between them. The germline CDR1 and CDR2 sequences are LGHNA and YSLEER. Here the CDR3 reads CASRMGSYNEQFF. The CDR3 region has the DNA TGCGCCAGCAGGATGGGCTCCTACAATGAGCAGTTCTTC.

The sample holds a few counts of this clonotype. The V and J genes are TRBV30 and TRBJ1-5; weak D call: TRBD1 (6 bases). Trimming cost V 3 bases and J 6 bases, with 15 bases left between them. This CDR3 has 14 residues. Looked up from germline, CDR1 is GTSNPN and CDR2 is SVGIG (reference sequence). CDR3 nucleotide sequence: TGTGCCTGGAGGGTACAGGGAGGGGTTCAGCCCCAGCATTTT. It codes for CAWRVQGGVQPQHF.

V gene TRBV9 combines with J gene TRBJ2-7, with a tentative D call TRBD2 (6 bases). Between the trimmed V and J ends, which lost 0 bases and 3 bases, there was a span of 10 bases. The CDR3 is made up of 14 amino acids. The germline V gene has CDR1 SGDLS and CDR2 YYNGEE. CDR3 loop: CASSVAPGGYEQYF. CDR3 DNA: TGTGCCAGCAGCGTAGCACCCGGGGGCTACGAGCAGTACTTC.

In its sample, this clonotype was seen a few times. J is TRBJ2-7 and V is TRBV5-1, with D perhaps matching TRBD1 or TRBD2 (5 bases each). The CDR3 consists of 14 residues. CDR1 is SGHRS and CDR2 is YFSETQ in the germline V gene. Trimming shortened V by 3 bases and J by 0 bases, and 10 bases separated the two germline ends. The DNA of the CDR3 is TGCGCCAGCAGCTCCGGGACCCCCTCCTACGAGCAGTACTTC. This translates into CASSSGTPSYEQYF.

This clonotype was counted many times. CDR3 in amino acids: CASSPNAGTTGQTQYF. As DNA, the CDR3 is TGTGCCAGCAGCCCAAACGCCGGGACGACCGGACAGACCCAGTACTTC. The chain has TRBV7-2 and TRBJ2-5, with D possibly being TRBD1 or TRBD2 (5 bases each). Germline V gene lookup returns CDR1 SGHTA and CDR2 FQGNSA. The CDR3 has 16 residues. V lost 5 bases to trimming and J lost 6 bases, with 22 bases between them.

This clonotype was observed at least ten times. The chain combines TRBV6-2 or TRBV6-3 with TRBJ2-1; 13 positions match TRBD2. The ends lost 4 bases at V and 7 bases at J; junction bases unmatched: 10. This CDR3 is 17 amino acids long. Per the germline V gene, CDR1 is MNHEY and CDR2 is SVGEGT. The CDR3 region is CASSSISGLAGSNEQFF. The CDR3, as DNA: TGTGCCAGCAGTTCCATCTCGGGACTAGCGGGAAGTAATGAGCAGTTCTTC.

This clonotype was seen repeatedly, ten times or more. V gene TRBV15 combines with J gene TRBJ1-3; D remains unclear. V lost 0 bases and J lost 0, with 12 bases in between. CDR3 length equals 17 residues. Germline values: CDR1 LNHNV, CDR2 YYDKDF (reference sequence). The CDR3 coding sequence is TGTGCCACCAGCAGAGATAGGTTATGGGGCTCTGGAAACACCATATATTTT. This translates into CATSRDRLWGSGNTIYF.

Of note for this clonotype: Germline is not matched at one junction end, which may reflect a read error. The chain recombines TRBV2 with TRBJ1-1; D gene ambiguous. The CDR3 has 13 residues. The germline CDR1 and CDR2 sequences are SNHLY and FYNNEI. CDR3 bases: TGTGCCAGCAGTCAGGACTGGAACACCGAAGCTTTCTTT. This encodes CASSQDWNTEAFF.